There are a few counts of the clone carrying this T cell receptor (beta chain). Its antigen is not identified. Trimming pared 9 bases from V and 6 bases from J, leaving 20 bases between. Germline CDR1 MNHEY, CDR2 SMNVEV (reference sequence). The CDR3 is made up of 14 amino acids. A sample-barcoded 5' primer and a J-beta primer mix were used in a second PCR of roughly 6 to 11 cycles. Each cDNA molecule received a tag from a template-switch adaptor that had 12 random nucleotides. TCRdb processed the 5' RACE reads anew with MiXCR; each CDR3 protein has one entry. The sample holds approximately 1,000,000 distinct CDR3 sequences, around two fifths seen once. This sample was taken from a study of blood T cells in healthy people across ages. The sample, about 9.2 milliliters of peripheral blood, was drawn from each donor. Broader study findings: Observed TCR beta diversity showed a strong correlation with the percentage of naive T cells as measured by flow cytometry. Observed TCR beta diversity per million T cells went down as age went up. This fall followed a roughly linear course with age.

The sequence was collected from a man younger than 35 in good health. The sequencing input was blood. The rearrangement joins TRBV27 to TRBJ1-1, with D possibly TRBD1 on 5 matching bases. CDR3 residues: CARGGTEGTSEAFF. The CDR3 region has the DNA TGTGCCAGGGGGGGTACGGAAGGGACCTCTGAAGCTTTCTTT.